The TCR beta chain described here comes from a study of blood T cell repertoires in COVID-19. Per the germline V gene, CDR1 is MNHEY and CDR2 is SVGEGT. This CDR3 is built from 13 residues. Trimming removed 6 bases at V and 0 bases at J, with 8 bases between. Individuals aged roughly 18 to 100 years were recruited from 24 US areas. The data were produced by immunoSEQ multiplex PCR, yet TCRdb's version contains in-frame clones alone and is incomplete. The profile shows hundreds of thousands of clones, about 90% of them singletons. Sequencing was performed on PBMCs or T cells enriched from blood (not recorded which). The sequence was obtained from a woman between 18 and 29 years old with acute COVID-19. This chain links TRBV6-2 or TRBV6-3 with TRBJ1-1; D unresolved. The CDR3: CASSLIMNTEAFF. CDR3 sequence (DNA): TGTGCCAGCAGCCTAATTATGAACACTGAAGCTTTCTTT.